This TCR beta chain derives from a study of blood T cell repertoires in COVID-19. This CDR3 is built from 13 residues. Germline V CDR1 and CDR2: LGHDT, YNNKEL (reference sequence). The V and J ends lost 6 bases and 7 bases respectively, with 15 bases between them. Sequenced by immunoSEQ multiplex PCR; TCRdb stores in-frame clones only, minus some. The sample yields tens of thousands of clones, over 70% seen once. This chain uses TRBV3-1 (or the pseudogene TRBV3-2) with TRBJ1-1; D is possibly TRBD1 (5 bases). Sequencing was carried out using peripheral blood. The clonotype was recovered from a woman in her 50s with acute or convalescent COVID-19. DNA of the CDR3: TGTGCCAGCAGAGACGCAGGGAGGAATGAAGCTTTCTTT. This gives the protein CASRDAGRNEAFF.